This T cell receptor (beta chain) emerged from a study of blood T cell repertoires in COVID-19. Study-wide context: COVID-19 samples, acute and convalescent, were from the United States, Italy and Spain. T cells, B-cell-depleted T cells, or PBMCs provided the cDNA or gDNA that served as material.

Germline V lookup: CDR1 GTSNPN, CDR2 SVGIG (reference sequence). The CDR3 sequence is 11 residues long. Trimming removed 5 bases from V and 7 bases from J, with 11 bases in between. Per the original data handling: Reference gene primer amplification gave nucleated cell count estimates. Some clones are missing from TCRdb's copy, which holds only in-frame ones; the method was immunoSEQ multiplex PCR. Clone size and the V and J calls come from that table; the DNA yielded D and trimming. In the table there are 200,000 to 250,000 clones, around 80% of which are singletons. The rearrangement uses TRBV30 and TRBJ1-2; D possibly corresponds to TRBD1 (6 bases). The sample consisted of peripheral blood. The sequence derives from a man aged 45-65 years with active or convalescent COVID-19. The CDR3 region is CAWPHRVGYTF. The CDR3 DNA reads TGTGCCTGGCCACACAGGGTTGGCTACACCTTC.